This T cell receptor beta chain derives from a study of blood T cell repertoires in COVID-19. Study-wide context: The United States, Italy and Spain supplied acute and convalescent COVID-19 samples.

The table lists this clone with a few counts. CDR3 size: 15 residues. V dropped 0 bases and J dropped 8 bases, with 16 bases sitting between them. The germline CDR1 and CDR2 sequences are ENHRY and SYGVKD. Here immunoSEQ multiplex PCR was the method, and the copy in TCRdb shows in-frame clones only, minus some. Here the sample spans about 240,000 clones, about 88% being singletons. The J gene is TRBJ1-2, the V gene TRBV10-3, with D perhaps matching TRBD1 (6 bases). Sequencing was performed on peripheral blood. The receptor was derived from a woman in her 70s with active or convalescent COVID-19. The CDR3 reads CAISESGAREEGYTF. The DNA of the CDR3 is TGTGCCATCAGTGAGTCGGGGGCCCGGGAGGAGGGCTACACCTTC.